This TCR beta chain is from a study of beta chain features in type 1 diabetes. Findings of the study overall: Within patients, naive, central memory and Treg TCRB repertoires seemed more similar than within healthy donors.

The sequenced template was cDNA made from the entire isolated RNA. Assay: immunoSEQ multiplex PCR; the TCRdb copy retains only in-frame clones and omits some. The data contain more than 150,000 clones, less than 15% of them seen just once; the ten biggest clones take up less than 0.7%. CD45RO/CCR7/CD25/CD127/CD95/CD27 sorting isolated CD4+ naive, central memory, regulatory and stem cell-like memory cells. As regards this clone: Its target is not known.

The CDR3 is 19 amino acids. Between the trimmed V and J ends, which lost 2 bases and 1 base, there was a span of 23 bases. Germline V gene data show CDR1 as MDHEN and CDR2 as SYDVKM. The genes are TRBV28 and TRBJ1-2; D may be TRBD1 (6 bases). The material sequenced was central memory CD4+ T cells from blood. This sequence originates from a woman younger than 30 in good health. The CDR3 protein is CASSLGWWTAGKNNYGYTF. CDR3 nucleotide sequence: TGTGCCAGCAGTTTAGGGTGGTGGACAGCCGGCAAGAATAACTATGGCTACACCTTC.